Following are 8 T cell receptor beta chains from one sample sequenced in a study of response to subunit inactivated influenza vaccine. TCRdb ran MiXCR on the RT-PCR reads and lists one entry per CDR3 protein. Of 500,000 to 650,000 distinct CDR3 sequences listed, less than 10% are singletons. Material: PBMCs from blood, obtained less than 30 months after vaccination. All receptors come from a man in his fifties or sixties who received an inactivated influenza vaccine.

This clonotype was seen only a few times. The rearrangement uses TRBV18 and TRBJ2-7, with D perhaps TRBD1 (6 bases). V was pared by 3 bases and J by 2 bases, with 11 bases between. Germline-derived CDR1 and CDR2 are KGHSH and LQKENI. The CDR3 length is 14 residues. CDR3 nucleotide sequence: TGTGCCAGCTCACCCCGACAGGCCGCCTACGAGCAGTACTTC. As protein: CASSPRQAAYEQYF.

The chain carries TRBV5-1 and TRBJ1-2, with no clear D. Germline V CDR1 and CDR2: SGHRS, YFSETQ. There are 15 residues in the CDR3. V was pared by 4 bases and J by 3 bases, with 16 bases between. The CDR3, as DNA: TGCGCCAGCAGCCCCCGACCCGGGAGCGACTATGGCTACACCTTC. Its translation is CASSPRPGSDYGYTF.

This clonotype came up many times. This chain links TRBV11-2 with TRBJ2-7; no clear D gene. This CDR3 region has 14 residues. Trimming removed 2 bases at V and 5 bases at J, with 13 bases between. Germline CDR1 is SGHAT and CDR2 is FQNNGV. The CDR3 nucleotides read TGTGCCAGCAGCTTAATGCAGGCCACCCACGAGCAGTACTTC. Its protein product is CASSLMQATHEQYF.

The CDR3 DNA follows: TGCGCCAGCAGCCAAGAGATTGGCCGGCTAGCGATCACCGGGGAGCTGTTTTTT. Translated, it gives CASSQEIGRLAITGELFF. The chain has TRBV4-3 and TRBJ2-2, with TRBD2 as a possible D gene (6 bases). With 0 bases removed from V and 4 bases from J, the gap between germline ends came to 18 bases. This CDR3 has 18 residues. Germline V CDR1 and CDR2: LGHNA, YSLEER.

This clonotype was found a few times. The CDR3 nucleotides are TGTGCCAGCAGTTTTTCCGGAAGCCCTAGCACAGATACGCAGTATTTT. As protein: CASSFSGSPSTDTQYF. The rearrangement links TRBV12-3 or TRBV12-4 to TRBJ2-3; no definite D call. The CDR3 consists of 16 residues. The V end lost 3 bases, the J end lost 0 bases, and 13 bases lay between the germline ends.

The chain couples TRBV5-1 to TRBJ2-6; TRBD2 might be the D (6 bases). The germline V and J ends were trimmed by 10 bases and 0 bases, with 26 bases remaining between them. Germline-derived CDR1 and CDR2 are SGHRS and YFSETQ. The CDR3 contains 19 residues. The chain's CDR3 is CAVRDRPGLLISGANVLTF. The CDR3 nucleotides are TGCGCCGTAAGAGATCGACCGGGACTTCTAATCTCTGGGGCCAACGTCCTGACTTTC.

This clonotype was seen more than once but under ten times. J is TRBJ1-3 and V is TRBV6-1, with D possibly being TRBD1 (6 bases). The CDR3 has 15 amino acids. Germline V gene data show CDR1 as MNHNS and CDR2 as SASEGT. The V and J ends lost 8 bases and 2 bases respectively, with 16 bases between them. CDR3 nucleotides: TGTGCCAGCTACGCCGCAGGGGCGACTGGAAACACCATATATTTT. Translating gives CASYAAGATGNTIYF.

This clonotype came up many times. J is TRBJ2-3 and V is TRBV6-2 or TRBV6-3; 9 positions agree with TRBD1. Germline CDR1 is MNHEY and CDR2 is SVGEGT. J lost 10 bases, V lost 6 bases, and 14 bases had no gene match. The CDR3 loop spans 15 amino acids. In DNA form, the CDR3 reads TGTGCCAGCAGCACCGAGGGGACAGGGCTGGTCCCGCAGTATTTT. It codes for CASSTEGTGLVPQYF.